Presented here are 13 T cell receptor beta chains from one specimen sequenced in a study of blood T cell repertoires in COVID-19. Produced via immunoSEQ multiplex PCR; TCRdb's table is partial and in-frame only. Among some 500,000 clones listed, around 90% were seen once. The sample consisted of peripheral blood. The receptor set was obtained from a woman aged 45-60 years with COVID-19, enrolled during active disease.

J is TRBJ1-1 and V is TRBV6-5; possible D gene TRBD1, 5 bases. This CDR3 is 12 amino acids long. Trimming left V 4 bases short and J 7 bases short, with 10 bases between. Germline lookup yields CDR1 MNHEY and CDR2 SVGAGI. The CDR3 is CASSSGGIEAFF. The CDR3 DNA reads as TGTGCCAGCAGTTCCGGGGGAATTGAAGCTTTCTTT.

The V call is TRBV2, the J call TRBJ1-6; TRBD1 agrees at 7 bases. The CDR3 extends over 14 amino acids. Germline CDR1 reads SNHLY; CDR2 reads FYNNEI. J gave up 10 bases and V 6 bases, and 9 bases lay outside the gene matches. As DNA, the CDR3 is TGTGCCAGCAGCGCGGGACAGCCTGGGTCACCCCTCCACTTT. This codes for CASSAGQPGSPLHF.

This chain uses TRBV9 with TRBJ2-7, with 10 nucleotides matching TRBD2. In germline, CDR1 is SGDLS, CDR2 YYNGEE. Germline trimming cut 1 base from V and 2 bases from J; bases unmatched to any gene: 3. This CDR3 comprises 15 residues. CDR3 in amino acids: CASSVTAGGTYEQYF. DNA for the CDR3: TGTGCCAGCAGCGTAACAGCGGGGGGGACCTACGAGCAGTACTTC.

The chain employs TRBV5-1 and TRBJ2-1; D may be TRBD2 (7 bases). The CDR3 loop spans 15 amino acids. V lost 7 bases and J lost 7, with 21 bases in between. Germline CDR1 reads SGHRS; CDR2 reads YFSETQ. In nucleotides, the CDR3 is TGCGCCAGCTCTGCGGGGGCGGGCCCTGGGAATGAGCAGTTCTTC. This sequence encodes CASSAGAGPGNEQFF.

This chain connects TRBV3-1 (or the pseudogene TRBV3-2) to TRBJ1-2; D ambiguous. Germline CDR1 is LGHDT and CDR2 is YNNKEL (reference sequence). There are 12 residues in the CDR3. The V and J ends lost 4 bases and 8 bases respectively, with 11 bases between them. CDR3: CASSRGPSGYTF. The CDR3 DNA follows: TGTGCCAGCAGCCGCGGCCCATCGGGCTACACCTTC.

CDR3 in DNA: TGCAGTGCTGGGAGGAGGACTGAAGCTTTCTTT. Encoded protein: CSAGRRTEAFF. This chain connects TRBV20-1 to TRBJ1-1; D ambiguous. The CDR3 runs to 11 residues. V lost 5 bases to trimming and J lost 5 bases, with 9 bases between them. Germline V gene data show CDR1 as DFQATT and CDR2 as SNEGSKA (reference sequence).

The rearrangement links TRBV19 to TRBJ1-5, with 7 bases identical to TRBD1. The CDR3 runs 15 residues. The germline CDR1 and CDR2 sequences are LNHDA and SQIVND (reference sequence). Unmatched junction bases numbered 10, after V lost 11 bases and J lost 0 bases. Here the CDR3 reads CAASRDRNSNQPQHF. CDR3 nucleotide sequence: TGTGCCGCCTCCCGGGACAGAAATAGCAATCAGCCCCAGCATTTT.

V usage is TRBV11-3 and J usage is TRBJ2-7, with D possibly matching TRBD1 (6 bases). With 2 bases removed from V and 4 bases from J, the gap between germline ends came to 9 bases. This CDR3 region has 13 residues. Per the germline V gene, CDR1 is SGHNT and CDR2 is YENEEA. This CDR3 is CASSLSQGYEQYF. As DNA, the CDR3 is TGTGCCAGCAGCTTATCACAGGGATACGAGCAGTACTTC.

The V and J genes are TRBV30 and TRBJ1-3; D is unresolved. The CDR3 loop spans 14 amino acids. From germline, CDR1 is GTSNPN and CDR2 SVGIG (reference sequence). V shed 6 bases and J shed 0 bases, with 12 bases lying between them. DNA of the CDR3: TGTGCCTGCTTTAACAGCTTCTCTGGAAACACCATATATTTT. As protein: CACFNSFSGNTIYF.

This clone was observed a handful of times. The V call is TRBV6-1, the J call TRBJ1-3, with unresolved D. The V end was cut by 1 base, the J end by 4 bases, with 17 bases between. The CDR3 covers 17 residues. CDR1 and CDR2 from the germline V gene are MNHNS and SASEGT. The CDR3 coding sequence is TGTGCCAGCAGTGAAGGTCTATCTTCCGCCGCGGGAAACACCATATATTTT. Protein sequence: CASSEGLSSAAGNTIYF.

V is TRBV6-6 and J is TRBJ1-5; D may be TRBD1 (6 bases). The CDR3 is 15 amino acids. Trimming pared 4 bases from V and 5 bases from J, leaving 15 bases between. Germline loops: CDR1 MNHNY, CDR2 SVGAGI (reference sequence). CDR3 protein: CASSSDSLRDQPQHF. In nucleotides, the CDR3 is TGTGCCAGCAGTTCGGACAGTTTAAGAGATCAGCCCCAGCATTTT.

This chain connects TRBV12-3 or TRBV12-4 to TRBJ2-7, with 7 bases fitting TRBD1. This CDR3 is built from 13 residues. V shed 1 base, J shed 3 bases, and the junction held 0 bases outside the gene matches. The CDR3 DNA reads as TGTGCCAGCAGTTTAGGGACAGGCTACGAGCAGTACTTC. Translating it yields CASSLGTGYEQYF.

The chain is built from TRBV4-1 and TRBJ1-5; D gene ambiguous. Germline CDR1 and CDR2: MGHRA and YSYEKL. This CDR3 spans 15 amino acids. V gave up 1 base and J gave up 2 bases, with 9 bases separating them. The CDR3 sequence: CASSQGGWGNQPQHF. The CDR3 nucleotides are TGCGCCAGCAGCCAAGGAGGGTGGGGCAATCAGCCCCAGCATTTT.